This entry concerns a single T cell receptor beta chain. These data originate in a study of blood T cell repertoires in COVID-19. In germline, CDR1 is SEHNR, CDR2 FQNEAQ (reference sequence). CDR3 length equals 15 residues. The trim removed 7 bases at V and 10 bases at J, leaving 13 bases unmatched. The assay was immunoSEQ multiplex PCR, and TCRdb's table has in-frame clones only and misses some. This sample has about 250,000 clones, with over 80% found just once. The rearrangement joins TRBV7-9 to TRBJ2-1, with 10 bases that match TRBD2. The clonotype was recovered from a woman between 18 and 29 years old who had recovered from COVID-19. The sequenced material came from PBMCs or T cells enriched from blood (not recorded which). For the CDR3, the DNA is TGTGCCAGCACCCCCGGGCTAGCGGGAGTGTGGGAGCAGTTCTTC. Translating it yields CASTPGLAGVWEQFF.